This entry describes one T cell receptor beta chain. TCRdb's table, derived via immunoSEQ multiplex PCR, lists solely in-frame clones and lacks some. The table has 150,000 to 200,000 clones, around 80% seen once; the top ten hold 6.5%. The data stem from a study of blood T cell repertoires in COVID-19. V lost 0 bases to trimming and J lost 8 bases, with 15 bases between them. The CDR3 is 15 amino acids. Germline loops: CDR1 SGHRS, CDR2 YFSETQ. The origin of this receptor is a man between 65 and 85 years old with active or convalescent COVID-19. This chain connects TRBV5-1 to TRBJ2-1, with D possibly TRBD2 on 5 matching bases. The sequencing sample was made of peripheral blood. The CDR3 loop is CASSLAGKPMDEQFF. The CDR3 DNA reads as TGCGCCAGCAGCTTGGCCGGGAAACCTATGGATGAGCAGTTCTTC.